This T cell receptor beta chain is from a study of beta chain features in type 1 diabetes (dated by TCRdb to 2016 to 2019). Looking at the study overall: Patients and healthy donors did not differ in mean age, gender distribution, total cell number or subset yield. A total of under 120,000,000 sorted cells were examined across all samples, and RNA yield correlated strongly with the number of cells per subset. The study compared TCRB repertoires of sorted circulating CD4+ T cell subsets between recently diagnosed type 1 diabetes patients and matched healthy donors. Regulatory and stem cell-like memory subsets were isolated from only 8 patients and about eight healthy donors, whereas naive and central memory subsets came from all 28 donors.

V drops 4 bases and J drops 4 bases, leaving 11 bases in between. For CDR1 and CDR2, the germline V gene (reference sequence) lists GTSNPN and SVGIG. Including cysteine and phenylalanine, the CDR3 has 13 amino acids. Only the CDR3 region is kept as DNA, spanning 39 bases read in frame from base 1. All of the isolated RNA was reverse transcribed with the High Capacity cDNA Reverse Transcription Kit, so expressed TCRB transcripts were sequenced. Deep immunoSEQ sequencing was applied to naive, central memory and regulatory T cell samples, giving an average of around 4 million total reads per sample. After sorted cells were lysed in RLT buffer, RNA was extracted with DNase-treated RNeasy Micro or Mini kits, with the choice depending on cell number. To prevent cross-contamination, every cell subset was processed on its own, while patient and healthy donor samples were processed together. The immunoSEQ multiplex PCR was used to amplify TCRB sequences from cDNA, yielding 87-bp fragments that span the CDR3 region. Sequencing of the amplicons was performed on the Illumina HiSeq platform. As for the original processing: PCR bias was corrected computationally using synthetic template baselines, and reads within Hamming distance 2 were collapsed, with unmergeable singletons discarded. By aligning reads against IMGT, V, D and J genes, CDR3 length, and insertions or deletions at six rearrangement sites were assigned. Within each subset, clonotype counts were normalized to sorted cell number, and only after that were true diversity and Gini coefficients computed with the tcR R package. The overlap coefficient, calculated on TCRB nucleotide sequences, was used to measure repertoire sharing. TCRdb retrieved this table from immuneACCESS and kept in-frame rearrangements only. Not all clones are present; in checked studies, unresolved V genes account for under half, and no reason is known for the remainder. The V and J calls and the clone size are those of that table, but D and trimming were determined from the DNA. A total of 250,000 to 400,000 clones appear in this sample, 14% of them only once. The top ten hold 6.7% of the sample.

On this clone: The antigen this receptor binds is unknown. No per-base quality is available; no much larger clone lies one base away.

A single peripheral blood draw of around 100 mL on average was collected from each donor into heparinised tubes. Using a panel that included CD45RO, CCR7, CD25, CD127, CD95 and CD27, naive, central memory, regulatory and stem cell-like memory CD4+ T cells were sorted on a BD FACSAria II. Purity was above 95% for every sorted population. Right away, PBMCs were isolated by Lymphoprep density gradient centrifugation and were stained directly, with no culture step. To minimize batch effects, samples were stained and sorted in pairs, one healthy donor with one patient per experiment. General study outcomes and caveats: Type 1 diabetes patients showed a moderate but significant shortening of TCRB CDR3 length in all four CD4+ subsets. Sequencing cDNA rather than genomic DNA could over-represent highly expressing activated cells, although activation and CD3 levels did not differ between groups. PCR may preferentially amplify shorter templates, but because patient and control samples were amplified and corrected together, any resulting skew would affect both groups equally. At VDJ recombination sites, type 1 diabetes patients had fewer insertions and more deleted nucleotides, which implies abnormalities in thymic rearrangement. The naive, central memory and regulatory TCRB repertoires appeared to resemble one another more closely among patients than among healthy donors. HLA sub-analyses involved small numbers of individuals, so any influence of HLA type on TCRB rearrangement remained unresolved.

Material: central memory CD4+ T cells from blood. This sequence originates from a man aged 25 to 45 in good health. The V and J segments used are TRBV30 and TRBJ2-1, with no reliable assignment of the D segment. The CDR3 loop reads CAWNLQGYNEQFF. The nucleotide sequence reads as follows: TGTGCCTGGAACCTGCAAGGATACAATGAGCAGTTCTTC.